A selection of T cell receptor beta chains follows, all from one sample in a study of cytomegalovirus exposure and HLA in healthy donors. TCRdb keeps only in-frame clones here, not all; method: immunoSEQ multiplex PCR. The table shows about 73,000 clones, with about 81% occurring only once. Input material: PBMCs. The receptors were gathered from a man in his sixties or seventies in good health and CMV-seronegative. CDR3s include the opening cysteine and the closing phenylalanine or tryptophan. Each record gives: D gene, V gene, clone size, J gene, CDR3 protein. D genes are given only for firm matches. A clone size is listed for some rows: how often the clone was seen (once, few, many), or a class if it is expanded.

d_call: TRBD1; v_call: TRBV9; clone_size: once; j_call: TRBJ1-6; cdr3_aa: CASSASGGTEYNSPLHF
d_call: TRBD2; v_call: TRBV18; clone_size: .; j_call: TRBJ2-5; cdr3_aa: CASSQNLAGGQETQYF
d_call: .; v_call: TRBV6-6; clone_size: .; j_call: TRBJ1-5; cdr3_aa: CASAPVAGAFAQPQHF
d_call: TRBD1; v_call: TRBV7-2; clone_size: .; j_call: TRBJ2-7; cdr3_aa: CASSRDRADYEQYF
d_call: TRBD2; v_call: TRBV19; clone_size: .; j_call: TRBJ2-1; cdr3_aa: CASSSGRLAGPTSGHEQFF
d_call: .; v_call: TRBV9; clone_size: .; j_call: TRBJ2-7; cdr3_aa: CASSVGVGALYEQYF
d_call: TRBD2; v_call: TRBV6-6; clone_size: few; j_call: TRBJ2-7; cdr3_aa: CASSPVAGGYEQYF
d_call: .; v_call: TRBV10-3; clone_size: .; j_call: TRBJ2-1; cdr3_aa: CAISENDISSYNEQFF
d_call: TRBD2; v_call: TRBV2; clone_size: once; j_call: TRBJ2-1; cdr3_aa: CASSFSGGYNEQFF
d_call: .; v_call: TRBV19; clone_size: .; j_call: TRBJ1-2; cdr3_aa: CARKDRSANYGYTF
d_call: .; v_call: TRBV4-1; clone_size: few; j_call: TRBJ1-2; cdr3_aa: CASSQADNLNGYTF
d_call: TRBD1; v_call: TRBV6-1; clone_size: .; j_call: TRBJ2-3; cdr3_aa: CASSEGTYRGSTDTQYF
d_call: .; v_call: TRBV14; clone_size: .; j_call: TRBJ1-4; cdr3_aa: CASSPPGANEKLFF
d_call: .; v_call: TRBV7-2; clone_size: .; j_call: TRBJ1-3; cdr3_aa: CASSLFQGATGNTIYF
d_call: TRBD1; v_call: TRBV5-1; clone_size: .; j_call: TRBJ1-1; cdr3_aa: CASSIGQGYTEAFF
d_call: .; v_call: TRBV2; clone_size: .; j_call: TRBJ1-1; cdr3_aa: CASRDNGFEAFF
d_call: TRBD2; v_call: TRBV2; clone_size: .; j_call: TRBJ2-7; cdr3_aa: CASSGAGTSVSYEQYF
d_call: .; v_call: TRBV11-3; clone_size: .; j_call: TRBJ2-1; cdr3_aa: CASSLEQGNYNEQFF
d_call: TRBD1; v_call: TRBV15; clone_size: .; j_call: TRBJ1-1; cdr3_aa: CATSRDPGQATEAFF
d_call: .; v_call: TRBV6-5; clone_size: .; j_call: TRBJ2-1; cdr3_aa: CASSYSRGTPAGEQFF
d_call: .; v_call: TRBV6-1; clone_size: few; j_call: TRBJ2-2; cdr3_aa: CASNKNTGELFF
d_call: .; v_call: TRBV27; clone_size: .; j_call: TRBJ2-1; cdr3_aa: CASSFQGRGLLLSSYNEQFF
d_call: TRBD1; v_call: TRBV6-1; clone_size: .; j_call: TRBJ2-2; cdr3_aa: CASSEGGDRDTGELFF
d_call: TRBD2; v_call: TRBV28; clone_size: .; j_call: TRBJ2-5; cdr3_aa: CASRPGGIQETQYF
d_call: .; v_call: TRBV9; clone_size: .; j_call: TRBJ1-2; cdr3_aa: CASSVEGGNGYTF
d_call: TRBD2; v_call: TRBV6-1; clone_size: .; j_call: TRBJ2-5; cdr3_aa: CASSNGLAGEETQYF
d_call: TRBD2; v_call: TRBV9; clone_size: .; j_call: .; cdr3_aa: CASSVGSAGAYEQYF
d_call: .; v_call: TRBV6-1; clone_size: few; j_call: TRBJ2-3; cdr3_aa: CASSEDLDRDTQYF
d_call: .; v_call: TRBV27; clone_size: .; j_call: TRBJ1-2; cdr3_aa: CASSFRRRIGYGYTF
d_call: .; v_call: TRBV7-2; clone_size: .; j_call: TRBJ1-3; cdr3_aa: CASSLVQGIGNTIYF
d_call: .; v_call: TRBV5-1; clone_size: once; j_call: TRBJ2-3; cdr3_aa: CASSLAHTDSSDTQYF
d_call: .; v_call: TRBV7-2; clone_size: .; j_call: TRBJ2-3; cdr3_aa: CASSYPTGDTQYF
d_call: TRBD2; v_call: TRBV5-4; clone_size: .; j_call: TRBJ2-7; cdr3_aa: CASSSPPSSGSYEQYF
d_call: TRBD1; v_call: TRBV6-1; clone_size: few; j_call: TRBJ1-2; cdr3_aa: CASSGAAGQGTYGYTF
d_call: .; v_call: TRBV28; clone_size: .; j_call: TRBJ2-1; cdr3_aa: CASRVGGAGDEQFF